A selection of T cell receptor beta chains follows, all from one sample in a study of T-cell memory formation after mild COVID-19. TCRdb re-analysed the 5' RACE reads in MiXCR, keeping a single row per CDR3 protein. The repertoire holds some 440,000 distinct CDR3 sequences, about 23% seen once, with around 13% in the top ten. The sequencing input was PBMCs or a T cell subset sorted from them (not recorded which). These receptor sequences come from an adult woman who had mild COVID-19 (a few samples of this study predate the infection). Cell type and time point are not known. Both conserved end residues are part of each CDR3. Each record gives: J gene, V gene, D gene, clone size, CDR3 protein, CDR3 DNA. D genes are given only for firm matches. The size of a clone is reported for some rows only, either as once, few or many, or as a class for expanded clones.

TRBJ2-7,TRBV2,NA,few,CASSELVSTLREQYF,TGTGCCAGCAGTGAATTGGTCTCCACCCTACGGGAGCAGTACTTC
TRBJ1-5,TRBV12-3/TRBV12-4,TRBD1,few,CASSWGGTGAGGQPQHF,TGTGCCAGCAGTTGGGGTGGGACAGGGGCCGGAGGGCAGCCCCAGCATTTT
TRBJ2-7,TRBV4-3,TRBD2,NA,CASSPEARLAGFSYEQYF,TGCGCCAGCAGCCCCGAAGCCCGGCTAGCGGGCTTCTCCTACGAGCAGTACTTC
TRBJ2-7,TRBV2,NA,NA,CASGVQPYEQYF,TGTGCCAGCGGGGTACAGCCCTACGAGCAGTACTTC
TRBJ2-7,TRBV5-1,NA,NA,CASSPGDLSYEQYF,TGCGCCAGCAGCCCCGGGGACCTCTCCTACGAGCAGTACTTC
TRBJ1-2,TRBV4-2,TRBD1,few,CASSQAGQGDGYTF,TGTGCCAGCAGCCAAGCGGGCCAGGGGGATGGCTACACCTTC
TRBJ2-5,TRBV5-5,TRBD2,NA,CASSLPGLASETQYF,TGTGCCAGCAGTTTACCGGGACTAGCTTCGGAGACCCAGTACTTC
TRBJ2-3,TRBV20-1,TRBD2,few,CSARPYLAGGNTDTQYF,TGCAGTGCTAGGCCATACTTAGCGGGGGGGAACACAGATACGCAGTATTTT
TRBJ2-1,TRBV6-5,TRBD2,NA,CASSYSTNWGLNEQFF,TGTGCCAGCAGTTACTCCACTAACTGGGGACTAAATGAGCAGTTCTTC
TRBJ2-5,TRBV20-1,TRBD1,NA,CSARDRTGGWETQYF,TGCAGTGCTAGAGATCGCACAGGGGGCTGGGAGACCCAGTACTTC
TRBJ2-3,TRBV7-6,NA,NA,CASSLAILPTPSTDTQYF,TGTGCCAGCAGCTTAGCGATCCTGCCGACTCCTAGCACAGATACGCAGTATTTT
TRBJ1-5,TRBV5-1,TRBD1,NA,CARSPGTGGQPQHF,TGCGCCAGAAGCCCCGGGACAGGGGGTCAGCCCCAGCATTTT
TRBJ2-6,TRBV2,TRBD1,NA,CASIVKFGDRGPLNSGANVLTF,TGTGCCAGCATTGTGAAATTTGGGGACAGGGGACCACTTAACTCTGGGGCCAACGTCCTGACTTTC
TRBJ2-7,TRBV4-1,NA,NA,CASSQGRTEQYF,TGCGCCAGCAGCCAGGGACGGACAGAGCAGTACTTC
TRBJ2-5,TRBV5-1,NA,NA,CASSTGETGGETQYF,TGCGCCAGCAGCACAGGCGAGACAGGTGGAGAGACCCAGTACTTC
TRBJ2-3,TRBV7-9,NA,few,CASSLDYPLRRSDTQYF,TGTGCCAGCAGCTTAGACTACCCGTTGCGTAGGTCGGATACGCAGTATTTT
TRBJ2-7,TRBV24-1,TRBD1,NA,CATSDSGQGRVAYEQYF,TGTGCCACCAGTGATTCTGGACAGGGAAGAGTGGCTTACGAGCAGTACTTC